This passage covers 9 T cell receptor beta chains from one sample sequenced in a study of cytomegalovirus exposure and HLA in healthy donors. PCR amplification relied on 60 Vbeta primers (plus 13 Jbeta primers). Clones were read by immunoSEQ multiplex PCR, and TCRdb kept only the in-frame ones, dropping some. This table holds 150,000 to 200,000 clones, 80% to 85% found once. Specimen: PBMCs. These receptors were taken from a young woman in good health and CMV-seropositive.

In this sample, this clone turned up a few times. The chain carries TRBV28 and TRBJ2-7; TRBD1 might be the D (6 bases). This CDR3 comprises 15 residues. The V end lost 6 bases, the J end lost 3 bases, and 18 bases lay between the germline ends. The germline V gene encodes CDR1 MDHEN and CDR2 SYDVKM. The CDR3 is CASSSMTGELYEQYF. The CDR3 DNA follows: TGTGCCAGCAGCTCCATGACAGGAGAACTCTACGAGCAGTACTTC. The full variable domain, its missing parts supplied by reference TRBV28 and TRBJ2-7, is DVKVTQSSRYLVKRTGEKVFLECVQDMDHENMFWYRQDPGLGLRLIYFSYDVKMKEKGDIPEGYSVSREKKERFSLILESASTNQTSMYLCASSSMTGELYEQYFGPGTRLTVT.

In its sample, this clone was seen a few times. The J gene is TRBJ1-3, the V gene TRBV4-3, with 7 bases matching TRBD1. Germline V gives CDR1 LGHNA, CDR2 YSLEER. Trimming at V came to 2 bases and at J to 4 bases, leaving 8 bases not matched to a gene. This CDR3 comprises 16 residues. The CDR3: CASSQKRDSVGNTIYF. CDR3 in DNA: TGCGCCAGCAGCCAAAAACGGGACAGCGTCGGAAACACCATATATTTT.

This clone was detected only a few times. V gene TRBV4-1 combines with J gene TRBJ2-3; 7 bases match TRBD2. The length of the CDR3 is 17 residues. V was pared by 6 bases and J by 4 bases, with 16 bases of the junction left unmatched. CDR1 is MGHRA and CDR2 is YSYEKL in the germline V gene. CDR3 amino acids: CASSPTSRSTSSDTQYF. The DNA of the CDR3 is TGCGCCAGCAGTCCCACTAGCCGTTCGACTAGCTCAGATACGCAGTATTTT.

This clone was seen once. V and J are TRBV9 and TRBJ2-1; TRBD1 agrees at 7 bases. Germline values: CDR1 SGDLS, CDR2 YYNGEE. The CDR3 totals 18 residues. The trim removed 0 bases at V and 2 bases at J, leaving 11 bases unmatched. CDR3 nucleotides: TGTGCCAGCAGCGTAGAAGGTGCAGGGGGAGATACCTACAATGAGCAGTTCTTC. It specifies CASSVEGAGGDTYNEQFF.

On this clone itself: This same CDR3 is encoded by further DNA sequences in the sample. The chain has TRBV7-3 and TRBJ2-7; D is possibly TRBD2 (7 bases). There are 17 residues in the CDR3. V was clipped by 2 bases and J by 3 bases, with 20 bases between them. Germline CDR1 SGHTA, CDR2 FQGTGA. The CDR3 protein is CASSLVFDGGAFYEQYF. CDR3 in DNA: TGTGCCAGCAGCTTAGTTTTTGATGGGGGGGCCTTCTACGAGCAGTACTTC.

Here the CDR3 reads CASTLGAGNQPQHF. The DNA of the CDR3 is TGTGCCAGCACCCTAGGGGCCGGCAATCAGCCCCAGCATTTT. The chain has TRBV5-6 and TRBJ1-5; a possible D gene is TRBD1 (5 bases). The CDR3 is made up of 14 amino acids. Germline values: CDR1 SGHDT, CDR2 YYEEEE. The ends were cut back, 6 bases at V and 2 bases at J, with 12 bases in the middle.

The chain combines TRBV11-1 with TRBJ2-5; TRBD2 aligns across 9 bases. Per the germline V gene, CDR1 is SGHAT and CDR2 is FQDESV (reference sequence). The CDR3 extends over 15 amino acids. Trimming removed 3 bases from V and 7 bases from J; junction bases left unmatched: 9. The CDR3, as DNA: TGTGCCAGCAGCTTTCAAGCGGGGGGCCAGGTGACCCAGTACTTC. It codes for CASSFQAGGQVTQYF.

This clone has only a few counts. Here the CDR3 DNA reads TGTGCCAGCAGCCGCGGAGGGGGGGCCCGAAACGAGCAGTACTTC. Amino acid sequence: CASSRGGGARNEQYF. This chain links TRBV7-9 with TRBJ2-7; perhaps TRBD2 as D (7 bases). CDR3 length: 15 residues. The germline V gene encodes CDR1 SEHNR and CDR2 FQNEAQ (reference sequence). The V and J ends lost 5 bases and 5 bases respectively, with 19 bases between them.

The chain recombines TRBV28 with TRBJ1-2; no clear D gene. CDR3 length: 13 residues. Germline CDR1 MDHEN, CDR2 SYDVKM. Trimming pared 7 bases from V and 0 bases from J, leaving 9 bases between. CDR3 sequence: CASIEHPNYGYTF. The DNA of the CDR3 is TGTGCCAGCATAGAGCATCCTAACTATGGCTACACCTTC.